This T cell receptor (beta chain) derives from a study of cytomegalovirus exposure and HLA in healthy donors. Study conclusions and caveats: Cytomegalovirus status, reportedly, was diagnosed with high specificity and sensitivity by the classifier.

Comments on this clone: Its target is unknown.

The assay was immunoSEQ multiplex PCR, and TCRdb's table has in-frame clones only and misses some. The table lists roughly 130,000 clones, more than 70% of them singletons. The specimen sequenced was PBMCs. This clonotype originated in a young man in good health and CMV-seronegative.

CDR3 sequence (DNA): TGCGCCAGCAGCCCGACGGGGTCCGCCAACACTGAAGCTTTCTTT. Protein sequence: CASSPTGSANTEAFF. This chain connects TRBV4-1 to TRBJ1-1, with D unclear. CDR1 and CDR2 (germline): MGHRA, YSYEKL. V was shortened by 4 bases and J by 2 bases, with 14 bases between the two germline ends. The CDR3 runs 15 residues.